This is a list of T cell receptor beta chains from one sample in a study of OX40 agonist ivuxolimab in advanced cancers. This table comes from immunoSEQ multiplex PCR, and its TCRdb copy is limited to in-frame clones, with some not included. The sample includes approximately 68,000 clones, 85% to 95% of them seen just once. Sequenced here: CD4+ or CD8+ T cells sorted from blood, sampled in a trial of the OX40 agonist ivuxolimab. Source of these receptors: an adult with an advanced solid tumor such as melanoma, head and neck, liver or kidney cancer. Both conserved end residues are part of each CDR3. The order of the fields is V gene, J gene, clone size, CDR3 protein. Clone size appears in some rows only: once, few, many, or a class for an expanded clone.

v_call: TRBV4-1; j_call: TRBJ2-7; clone_size: NA; cdr3_aa: CASSHIQGSNYEQYF
v_call: TRBV19; j_call: TRBJ1-6; clone_size: NA; cdr3_aa: CASSPGQVYSPLHF
v_call: TRBV20-1; j_call: TRBJ2-7; clone_size: NA; cdr3_aa: CSASDDYEQYF
v_call: TRBV11-3; j_call: TRBJ2-1; clone_size: NA; cdr3_aa: CASSLGSGRFDEQFF
v_call: TRBV2; j_call: TRBJ1-2; clone_size: few; cdr3_aa: CASWGQDYGYTF
v_call: TRBV7-8; j_call: TRBJ2-7; clone_size: few; cdr3_aa: CASSLDIAYEQYF
v_call: TRBV7-9; j_call: TRBJ2-2; clone_size: once; cdr3_aa: CASSGLWTGELFF
v_call: TRBV5-8; j_call: TRBJ2-7; clone_size: NA; cdr3_aa: CASSLDVGTGGLEQYF
v_call: TRBV18; j_call: TRBJ1-4; clone_size: NA; cdr3_aa: CASSVRGNNEKLFF
v_call: TRBV5-1; j_call: TRBJ2-7; clone_size: NA; cdr3_aa: CASSLIGYEQYF
v_call: TRBV6-1; j_call: TRBJ1-2; clone_size: NA; cdr3_aa: CASSPTGDYGYTF
v_call: TRBV7-9; j_call: TRBJ1-5; clone_size: few; cdr3_aa: CASSRDGNQPQHF
v_call: TRBV7-9; j_call: TRBJ2-7; clone_size: NA; cdr3_aa: CASSFTPGEAAF
v_call: TRBV7-9; j_call: TRBJ1-1; clone_size: NA; cdr3_aa: CASSLAANANTEAFF
v_call: TRBV11-2; j_call: TRBJ1-3; clone_size: NA; cdr3_aa: CASSLGGYSGNTIYF
v_call: TRBV13; j_call: TRBJ1-2; clone_size: NA; cdr3_aa: CASSLEGRGRSGYGYTF
v_call: TRBV6-1; j_call: TRBJ1-1; clone_size: NA; cdr3_aa: CASSEGVETFF
v_call: TRBV5-6; j_call: TRBJ2-5; clone_size: NA; cdr3_aa: CASSLVTVGETQYF
v_call: TRBV9; j_call: TRBJ2-7; clone_size: NA; cdr3_aa: CASSVGPRGEQYF
v_call: TRBV30; j_call: TRBJ1-2; clone_size: NA; cdr3_aa: CAWSPIGDGYTF